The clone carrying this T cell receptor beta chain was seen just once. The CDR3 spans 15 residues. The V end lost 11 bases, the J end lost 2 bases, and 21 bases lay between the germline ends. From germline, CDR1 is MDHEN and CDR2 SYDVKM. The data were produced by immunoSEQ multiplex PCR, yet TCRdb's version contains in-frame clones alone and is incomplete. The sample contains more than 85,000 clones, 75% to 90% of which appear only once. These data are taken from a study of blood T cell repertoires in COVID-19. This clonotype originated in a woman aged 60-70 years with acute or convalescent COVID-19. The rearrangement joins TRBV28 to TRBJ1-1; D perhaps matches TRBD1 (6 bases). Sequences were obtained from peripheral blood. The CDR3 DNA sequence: TGTGCCTCGGGGGGACACGGAGAAATAAACACTGAAGCTTTCTTT. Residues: CASGGHGEINTEAFF.